These 15 T cell receptor beta chains were all obtained from the same sample, sequenced in a study of control samples from healthy donors and cancer patients. Only in-frame clones appear in the TCRdb table, and some are missing; sequencing was by immunoSEQ multiplex PCR. The sample comprises 190,000 or so clones, 85% to 95% of which are singletons, and roughly 1.6% rests with the top ten. Material: blood. These receptor sequences come from a man aged 18 to 30 in good health.

V is TRBV5-1 and J is TRBJ2-5; the D is unclear. CDR1 SGHRS and CDR2 YFSETQ come from the germline V gene. The V end was cut by 2 bases, the J end by 7 bases, with 15 bases between. The CDR3 length is 14 residues. CDR3 nucleotide sequence: TGCGCCAGCAGCTTATACTCCGGTGGCGGGACCCAGTACTTC. Translation: CASSLYSGGGTQYF. Drawing the rest from reference TRBV5-1 and TRBJ2-5, the complete variable domain is KAGVTQTPRYLIKTRGQQVTLSCSPISGHRSVSWYQQTPGQGLQFLFEYFSETQRNKGNFPGRFSGRQFSNSRSEMNVSTLELGDSALYLCASSLYSGGGTQYFGPGTRLLVL.

The chain is built from TRBV4-1 and TRBJ2-5; perhaps D is TRBD1 or TRBD2 (5 bases each). Trimming removed 3 bases from V and 2 bases from J, with 13 bases in between. The germline V gene encodes CDR1 MGHRA and CDR2 YSYEKL. There are 15 residues in the CDR3. The CDR3 here is CASSQLGTAQETQYF. DNA for the CDR3: TGCGCCAGCAGCCAGCTGGGGACGGCACAAGAGACCCAGTACTTC.

The gene calls are TRBV30 and TRBJ2-2, with 8 bases matching TRBD1. The CDR3 has 14 residues. The germline CDR1 and CDR2 sequences are GTSNPN and SVGIG (reference sequence). V lost 0 bases and J lost 4; bases outside the gene matches: 1. The CDR3 DNA sequence: TGTGCCTGGAGTGTACAGGGGGTCACCGGGGAGCTGTTTTTT. As protein: CAWSVQGVTGELFF. The full variable domain, its missing parts supplied by reference TRBV30 and TRBJ2-2, is SQTIHQWPATLVQPVGSPLSLECTVEGTSNPNLYWYRQAAGRGLQLLFYSVGIGQISSEVPQNLSASRPQDRQFILSSKKLLLSDSGFYLCAWSVQGVTGELFFGEGSRLTVL.

V gene TRBV29-1 combines with J gene TRBJ1-2; the match to TRBD1 covers 8 bases. The length of the CDR3 is 15 residues. Trimming cost V 4 bases and J 1 base; bases outside gene matches: 8. Germline CDR1 SQVTM, CDR2 ANQGSEA. The CDR3 is CSVVFWGQDNYGYTF. The CDR3 DNA follows: TGCAGCGTTGTATTTTGGGGACAGGATAACTATGGCTACACCTTC.

The chain couples TRBV14 to TRBJ2-7; no firm D call. Trimming took off 0 bases at V and 6 bases at J, with 15 bases between the two ends. Germline CDR1 and CDR2: SGHDN and FVKESK. This CDR3 is built from 15 residues. The CDR3 bases are TGTGCCAGCAGCCAAGATCCGCACAAGGCCCTCGAGCAGTACTTC. This encodes CASSQDPHKALEQYF.

This sequence joins TRBV6-1 and TRBJ1-2; 7 bases align to TRBD1. The CDR3 extends over 15 amino acids. Germline V gives CDR1 MNHNS, CDR2 SASEGT. V was clipped by 3 bases and J by 1 base; unmatched bases: 5. CDR3 residues: CASSEATGFNYGYTF. Written as DNA, the CDR3 is TGTGCCAGCAGTGAGGCGACAGGGTTTAACTATGGCTACACCTTC.

V is TRBV9 and J is TRBJ1-6, with no clear D. Trimming stripped 6 bases from V and 10 bases from J, with 17 bases between. The CDR3 has 14 residues. Germline V gene lookup returns CDR1 SGDLS and CDR2 YYNGEE. DNA for the CDR3: TGTGCCAGCACCTACGAGGGAACGGGCTCACCCCTCCACTTT. Protein product: CASTYEGTGSPLHF.

The DNA for the CDR3 is TGTGCCAGCAGCCAAGTCGGACCGTTTTATGGCTACACCTTC. It codes for CASSQVGPFYGYTF. This chain connects TRBV3-1 (or the pseudogene TRBV3-2) to TRBJ1-2, with no clear D. The CDR3 is 14 amino acids. Trimming removed 1 base from V and 5 bases from J, with 11 bases in between. From germline, CDR1 is LGHDT and CDR2 YNNKEL (reference sequence).

J is TRBJ2-7 and V is TRBV13; TRBD1 might be the D (5 bases). CDR1 is PRHDT, CDR2 FYEKMQ, per germline (reference sequence). The CDR3 has 14 residues. The germline V and J ends were trimmed by 0 bases and 0 bases, with 6 bases remaining between them. The CDR3 reads CASSLGRDSYEQYF. The CDR3 DNA follows: TGTGCCAGCAGCTTAGGCAGGGACTCCTACGAGCAGTACTTC.

This chain connects TRBV5-1 to TRBJ2-2; TRBD2 agrees at 10 bases. Germline V gene sequence: CDR1 SGHRS, CDR2 YFSETQ. The CDR3 extends over 18 amino acids. V shed 4 bases and J 4 bases; nucleotides not matched to a gene: 13. CDR3 DNA: TGCGCCAGCAGCCCATTGGCTAGCGGGGGCCTTTCCACCGGGGAGCTGTTTTTT. Translated, it gives CASSPLASGGLSTGELFF. The full variable domain, with the rest looked up from reference TRBV5-1 and TRBJ2-2, is KAGVTQTPRYLIKTRGQQVTLSCSPISGHRSVSWYQQTPGQGLQFLFEYFSETQRNKGNFPGRFSGRQFSNSRSEMNVSTLELGDSALYLCASSPLASGGLSTGELFFGEGSRLTVL.

The CDR3 region is CASSPRRGLDTGELFF. In DNA, the CDR3 is TGTGCCAGCAGCCCCAGGAGGGGGCTGGACACCGGGGAGCTGTTTTTT. This chain connects TRBV5-5 to TRBJ2-2, with TRBD1 as a possible D gene (7 bases). Trimming cost V 4 bases and J 3 bases, with 16 bases left between them. CDR1 is SGHKS, CDR2 YYEKEE, per germline (reference sequence). There are 16 residues in the CDR3.

The V and J genes are TRBV3-1 (or the pseudogene TRBV3-2) and TRBJ1-6; the match to TRBD1 covers 8 bases. CDR1 and CDR2 from the germline V gene are LGHDT and YNNKEL (reference sequence). This CDR3 is 15 amino acids long. The ends lost 3 bases at V and 7 bases at J; junction bases unmatched: 5. The CDR3 is CASSQWTGKNSPLHF. In nucleotides, the CDR3 is TGTGCCAGCAGCCAGTGGACAGGGAAAAATTCACCCCTCCACTTT.

The chain employs TRBV5-1 and TRBJ1-3, with a possible D match to TRBD1 (6 bases). The CDR3 spans 14 residues. Germline CDR1 is SGHRS and CDR2 is YFSETQ. V was shortened by 4 bases and J by 4 bases, with 12 bases between the two germline ends. This chain's CDR3 is CASSVTGHGNTIYF. The CDR3 coding sequence is TGCGCCAGCAGCGTTACAGGGCACGGAAACACCATATATTTT.

This chain links TRBV24-1 with TRBJ2-6; D might be TRBD1 or TRBD2, each matching 5 bases. V was clipped by 3 bases and J by 1 base, with 12 bases between them. This CDR3 region has 17 residues. Germline CDR1 reads KGHDR; CDR2 reads SFDVKD. CDR3 loop: CATSDPRDGSGANVLTF. The CDR3 nucleotides read TGTGCCACCAGTGATCCCAGGGACGGGTCTGGGGCCAACGTCCTGACTTTC.

V and J are TRBV3-1 (or the pseudogene TRBV3-2) and TRBJ2-5; D is possibly TRBD2 (5 bases). V lost 2 bases, J lost 4 bases, and 14 bases lay in between. The CDR3 consists of 15 residues. CDR1 LGHDT and CDR2 YNNKEL come from the germline V gene (reference sequence). The CDR3 DNA reads TGTGCCAGCAGCCAATTTTGGCAGGCGGGAGAGACCCAGTACTTC. Amino acid sequence: CASSQFWQAGETQYF.